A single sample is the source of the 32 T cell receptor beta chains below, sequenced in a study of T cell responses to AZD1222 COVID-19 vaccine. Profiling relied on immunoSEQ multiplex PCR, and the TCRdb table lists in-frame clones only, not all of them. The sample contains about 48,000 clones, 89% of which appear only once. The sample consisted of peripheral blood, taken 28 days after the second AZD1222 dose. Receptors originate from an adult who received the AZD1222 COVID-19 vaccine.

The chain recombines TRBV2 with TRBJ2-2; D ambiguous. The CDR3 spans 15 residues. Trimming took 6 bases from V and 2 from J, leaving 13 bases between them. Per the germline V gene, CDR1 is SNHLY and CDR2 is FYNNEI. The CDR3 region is CASRRRADNTGELFF. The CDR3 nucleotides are TGTGCCAGCAGGCGCCGGGCCGATAACACCGGGGAGCTGTTTTTT.

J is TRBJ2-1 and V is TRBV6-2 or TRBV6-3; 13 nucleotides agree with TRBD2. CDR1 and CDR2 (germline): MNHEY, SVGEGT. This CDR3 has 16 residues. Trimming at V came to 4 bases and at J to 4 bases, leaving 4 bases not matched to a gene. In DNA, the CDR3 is TGTGCCAGCAGTTCTTTACTAGCGGGAGGGTACAATGAGCAGTTCTTC. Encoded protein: CASSSLLAGGYNEQFF.

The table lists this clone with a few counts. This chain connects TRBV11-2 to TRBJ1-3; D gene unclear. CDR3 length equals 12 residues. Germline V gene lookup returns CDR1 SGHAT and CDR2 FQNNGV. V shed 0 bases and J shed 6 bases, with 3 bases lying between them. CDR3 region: CASSLDQNTIYF. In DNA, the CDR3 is TGTGCCAGCAGCTTAGATCAAAACACCATATATTTT. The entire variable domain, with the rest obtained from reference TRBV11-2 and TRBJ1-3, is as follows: EAGVAQSPRYKIIEKRQSVAFWCNPISGHATLYWYQQILGQGPKLLIQFQNNGVVDDSQLPKDRFSAERLKGVDSTLKIQPAKLEDSAVYLCASSLDQNTIYFGEGSWLTVV.

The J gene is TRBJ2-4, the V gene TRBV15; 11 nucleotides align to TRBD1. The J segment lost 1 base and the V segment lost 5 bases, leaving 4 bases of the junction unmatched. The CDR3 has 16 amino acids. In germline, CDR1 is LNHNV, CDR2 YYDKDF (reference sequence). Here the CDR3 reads CATSRGQGAAKNIQYF. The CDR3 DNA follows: TGTGCCACCAGCCGAGGACAGGGGGCCGCCAAAAACATTCAGTACTTC.

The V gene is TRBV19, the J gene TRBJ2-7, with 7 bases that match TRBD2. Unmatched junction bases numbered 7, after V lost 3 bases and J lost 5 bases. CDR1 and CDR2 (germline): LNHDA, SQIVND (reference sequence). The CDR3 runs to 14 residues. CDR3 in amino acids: CASSMAPGGNEQYF. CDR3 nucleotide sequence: TGTGCCAGTAGTATGGCTCCGGGGGGAAACGAGCAGTACTTC.

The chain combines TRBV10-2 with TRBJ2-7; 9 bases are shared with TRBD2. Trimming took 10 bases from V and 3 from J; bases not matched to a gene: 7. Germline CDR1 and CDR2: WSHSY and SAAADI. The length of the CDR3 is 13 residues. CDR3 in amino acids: CATRAGGDYEQYF. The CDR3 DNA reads TGCGCCACCAGGGCGGGGGGGGACTACGAGCAGTACTTC.

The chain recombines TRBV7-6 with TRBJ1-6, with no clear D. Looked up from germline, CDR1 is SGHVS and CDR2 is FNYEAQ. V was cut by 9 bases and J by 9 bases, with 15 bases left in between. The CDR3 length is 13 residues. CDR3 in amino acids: CARMAEELSPLHF. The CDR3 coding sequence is TGTGCCAGGATGGCGGAGGAGCTTTCACCCCTCCACTTT.

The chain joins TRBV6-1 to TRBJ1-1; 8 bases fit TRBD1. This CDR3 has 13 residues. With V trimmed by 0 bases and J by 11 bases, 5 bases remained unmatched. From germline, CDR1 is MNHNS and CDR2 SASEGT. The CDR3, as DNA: TGTGCCAGCAGTGAAGCTTGGACAGGGAGGGCTTTCTTT. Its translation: CASSEAWTGRAFF.

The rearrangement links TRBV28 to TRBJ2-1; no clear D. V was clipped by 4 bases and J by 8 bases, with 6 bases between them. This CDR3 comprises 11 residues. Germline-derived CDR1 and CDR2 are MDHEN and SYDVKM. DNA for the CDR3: TGTGCCAGCAGTTCCCCGTATGAGCAGTTCTTC. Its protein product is CASSSPYEQFF.

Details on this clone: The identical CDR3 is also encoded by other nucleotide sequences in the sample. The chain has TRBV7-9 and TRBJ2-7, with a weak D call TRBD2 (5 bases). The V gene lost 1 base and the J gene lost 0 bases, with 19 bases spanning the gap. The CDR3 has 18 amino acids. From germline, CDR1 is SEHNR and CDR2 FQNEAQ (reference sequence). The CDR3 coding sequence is TGTGCCAGCAGCTTAGTCAAGAGACTACACCAGAGCTCCTACGAGCAGTACTTC. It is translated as CASSLVKRLHQSSYEQYF.

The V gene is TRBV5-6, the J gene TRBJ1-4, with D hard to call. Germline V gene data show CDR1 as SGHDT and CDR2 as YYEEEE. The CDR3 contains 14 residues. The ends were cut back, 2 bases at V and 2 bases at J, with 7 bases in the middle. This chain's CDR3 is CASSFKGTNEKLFF. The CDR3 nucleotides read TGTGCCAGCAGCTTTAAAGGCACTAATGAAAAACTGTTTTTT.

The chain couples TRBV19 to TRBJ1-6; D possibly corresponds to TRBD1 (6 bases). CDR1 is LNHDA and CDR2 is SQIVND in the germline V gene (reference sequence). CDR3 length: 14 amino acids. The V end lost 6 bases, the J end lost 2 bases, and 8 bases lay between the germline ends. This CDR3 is CASSRDTYNSPLHF. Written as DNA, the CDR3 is TGTGCCAGTAGCCGGGACACCTATAATTCACCCCTCCACTTT. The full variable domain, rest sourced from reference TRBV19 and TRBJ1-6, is DGGITQSPKYLFRKEGQNVTLSCEQNLNHDAMYWYRQDPGQGLRLIYYSQIVNDFQKGDIAEGYSVSREKKESFPLTVTSAQKNPTAFYLCASSRDTYNSPLHFGNGTRLTVT.

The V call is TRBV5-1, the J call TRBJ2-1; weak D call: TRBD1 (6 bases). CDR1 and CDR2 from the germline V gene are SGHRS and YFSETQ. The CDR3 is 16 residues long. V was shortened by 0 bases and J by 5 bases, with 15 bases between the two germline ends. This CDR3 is CASSLGGWGHNNEQFF. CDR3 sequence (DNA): TGCGCCAGCAGCTTGGGAGGATGGGGACATAACAATGAGCAGTTCTTC.

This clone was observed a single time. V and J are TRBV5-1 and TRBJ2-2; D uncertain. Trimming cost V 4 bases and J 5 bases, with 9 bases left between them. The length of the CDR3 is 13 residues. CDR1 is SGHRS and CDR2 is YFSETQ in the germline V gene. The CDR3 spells CASSPTSTGELFF. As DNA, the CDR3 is TGCGCCAGCAGCCCCACGAGTACCGGGGAGCTGTTTTTT. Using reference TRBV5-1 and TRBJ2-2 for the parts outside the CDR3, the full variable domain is KAGVTQTPRYLIKTRGQQVTLSCSPISGHRSVSWYQQTPGQGLQFLFEYFSETQRNKGNFPGRFSGRQFSNSRSEMNVSTLELGDSALYLCASSPTSTGELFFGEGSRLTVL.

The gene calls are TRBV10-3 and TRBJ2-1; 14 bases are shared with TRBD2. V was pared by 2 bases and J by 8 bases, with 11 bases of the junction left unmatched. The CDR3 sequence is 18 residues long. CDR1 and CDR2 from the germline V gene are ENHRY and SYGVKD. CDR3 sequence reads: CAISERGGTSGRRDEQFF. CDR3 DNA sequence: TGTGCCATCAGTGAGCGCGGAGGGACTAGCGGGAGACGTGATGAGCAGTTCTTC.

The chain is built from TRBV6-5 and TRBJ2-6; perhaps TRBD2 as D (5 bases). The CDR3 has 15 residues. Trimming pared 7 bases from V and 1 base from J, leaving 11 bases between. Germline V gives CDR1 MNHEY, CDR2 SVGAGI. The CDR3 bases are TGTGCCAGCACCGAATCGGGATCTGGGGCCAACGTCCTGACTTTC. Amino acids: CASTESGSGANVLTF.

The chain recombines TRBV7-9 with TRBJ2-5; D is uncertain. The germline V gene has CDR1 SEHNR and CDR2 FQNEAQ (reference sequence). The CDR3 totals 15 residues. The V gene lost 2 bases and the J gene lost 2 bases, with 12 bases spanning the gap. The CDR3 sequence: CASSLMGEKQETQYF. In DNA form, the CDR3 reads TGTGCCAGCAGCTTAATGGGCGAAAAACAAGAGACCCAGTACTTC.

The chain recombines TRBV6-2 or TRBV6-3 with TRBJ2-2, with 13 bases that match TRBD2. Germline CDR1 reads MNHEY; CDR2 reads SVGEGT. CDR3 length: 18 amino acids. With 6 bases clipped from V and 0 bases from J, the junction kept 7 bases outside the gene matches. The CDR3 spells CASSTTSGGETNTGELFF. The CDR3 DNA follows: TGTGCCAGCAGCACCACTAGCGGGGGGGAGACGAACACCGGGGAGCTGTTTTTT.

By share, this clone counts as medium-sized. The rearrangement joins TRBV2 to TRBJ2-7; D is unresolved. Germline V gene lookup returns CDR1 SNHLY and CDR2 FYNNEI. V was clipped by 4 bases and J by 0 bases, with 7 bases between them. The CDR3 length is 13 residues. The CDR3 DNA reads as TGTGCCAGCAGTGGTTTGGACTCCTACGAGCAGTACTTC. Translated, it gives CASSGLDSYEQYF.

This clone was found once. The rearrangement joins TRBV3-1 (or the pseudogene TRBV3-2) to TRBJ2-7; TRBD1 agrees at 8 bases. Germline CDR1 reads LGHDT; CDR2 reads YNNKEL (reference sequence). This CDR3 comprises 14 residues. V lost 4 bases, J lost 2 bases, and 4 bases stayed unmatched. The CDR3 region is CASSPGTGTYEQYF. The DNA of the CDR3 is TGTGCCAGCAGCCCCGGGACAGGAACCTACGAGCAGTACTTC.

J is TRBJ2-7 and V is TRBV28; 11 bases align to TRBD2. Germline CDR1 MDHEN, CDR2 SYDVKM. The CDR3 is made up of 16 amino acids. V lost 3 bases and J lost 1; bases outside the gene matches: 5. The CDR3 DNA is TGTGCCAGCAGTTTGGCGGGACTAGCGGATTCCTACGAGCAGTACTTC. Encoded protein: CASSLAGLADSYEQYF.

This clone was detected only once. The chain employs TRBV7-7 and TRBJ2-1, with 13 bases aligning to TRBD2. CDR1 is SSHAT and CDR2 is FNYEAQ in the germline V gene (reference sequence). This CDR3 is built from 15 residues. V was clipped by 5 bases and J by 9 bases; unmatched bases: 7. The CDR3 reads CASSIWTSGSGEQFF. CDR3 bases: TGTGCCAGCAGCATCTGGACTAGCGGGAGTGGTGAGCAGTTCTTC.

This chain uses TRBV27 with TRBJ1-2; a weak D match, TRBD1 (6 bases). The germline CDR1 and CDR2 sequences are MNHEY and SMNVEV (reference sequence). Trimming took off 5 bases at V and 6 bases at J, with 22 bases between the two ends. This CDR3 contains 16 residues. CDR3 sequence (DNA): TGTGCCAGCAGTCCCAAAGGACAGCTTTATTTAAATGGCTACACCTTC. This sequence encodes CASSPKGQLYLNGYTF.

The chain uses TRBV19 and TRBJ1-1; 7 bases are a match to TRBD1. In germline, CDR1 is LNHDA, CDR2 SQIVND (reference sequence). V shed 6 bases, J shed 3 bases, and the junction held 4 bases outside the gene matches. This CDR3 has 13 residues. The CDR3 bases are TGTGCCAGTAGCCTCGACAGGGACACTGAAGCTTTCTTT. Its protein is CASSLDRDTEAFF.

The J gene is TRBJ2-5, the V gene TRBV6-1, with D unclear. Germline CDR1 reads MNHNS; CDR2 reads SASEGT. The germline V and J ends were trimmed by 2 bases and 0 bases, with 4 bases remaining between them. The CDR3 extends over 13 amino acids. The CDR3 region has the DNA TGTGCCAGCAGTGAACAGGACCAAGAGACCCAGTACTTC. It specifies CASSEQDQETQYF.

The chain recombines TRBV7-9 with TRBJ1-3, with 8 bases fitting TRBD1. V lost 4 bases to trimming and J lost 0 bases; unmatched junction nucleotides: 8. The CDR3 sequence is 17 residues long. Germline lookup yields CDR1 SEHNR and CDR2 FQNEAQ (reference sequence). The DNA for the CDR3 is TGTGCCAGCAGCTCGAGGACAGGGAAGAGCTCTGGAAACACCATATATTTT. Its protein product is CASSSRTGKSSGNTIYF.

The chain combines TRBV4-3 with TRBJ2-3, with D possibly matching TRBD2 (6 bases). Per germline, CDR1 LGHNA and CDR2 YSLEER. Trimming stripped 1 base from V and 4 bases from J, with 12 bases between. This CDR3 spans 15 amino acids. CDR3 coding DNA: TGCGCCAGCAGCCAAGTGGGGGGAGAGTCAGATACGCAGTATTTT. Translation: CASSQVGGESDTQYF.

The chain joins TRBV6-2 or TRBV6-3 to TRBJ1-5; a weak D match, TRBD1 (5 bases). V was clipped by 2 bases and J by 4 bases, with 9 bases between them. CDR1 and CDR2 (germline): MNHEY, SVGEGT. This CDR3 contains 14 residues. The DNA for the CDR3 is TGTGCCAGCAGTTACAGACAGAGAAATCAGCCCCAGCATTTT. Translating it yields CASSYRQRNQPQHF.

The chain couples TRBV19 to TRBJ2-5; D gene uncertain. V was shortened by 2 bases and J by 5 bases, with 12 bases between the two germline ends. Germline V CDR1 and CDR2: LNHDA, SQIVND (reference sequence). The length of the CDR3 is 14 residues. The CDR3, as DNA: TGTGCCAGTAGTATAAGTGGCCCGGCGGAGACCCAGTACTTC. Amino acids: CASSISGPAETQYF.

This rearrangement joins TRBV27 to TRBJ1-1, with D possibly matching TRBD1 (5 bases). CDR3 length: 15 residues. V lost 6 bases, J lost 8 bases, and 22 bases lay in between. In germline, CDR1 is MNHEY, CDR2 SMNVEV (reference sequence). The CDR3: CASRSHDRPAKEAFF. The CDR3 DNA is TGTGCCAGCAGATCCCACGACAGACCCGCCAAGGAAGCTTTCTTT.

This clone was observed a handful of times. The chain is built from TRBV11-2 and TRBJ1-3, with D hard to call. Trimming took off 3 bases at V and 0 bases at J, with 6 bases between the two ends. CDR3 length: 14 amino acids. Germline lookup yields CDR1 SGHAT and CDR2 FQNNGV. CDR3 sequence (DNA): TGTGCCAGCAGCTTTTGGAGCTCTGGAAACACCATATATTTT. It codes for CASSFWSSGNTIYF.

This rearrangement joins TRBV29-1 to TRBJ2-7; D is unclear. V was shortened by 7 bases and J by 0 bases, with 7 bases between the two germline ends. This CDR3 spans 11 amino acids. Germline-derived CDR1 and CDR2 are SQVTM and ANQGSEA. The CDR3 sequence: CSAGHSYEQYF. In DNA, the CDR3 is TGCAGCGCCGGTCACTCCTACGAGCAGTACTTC.